This T cell receptor (beta chain) was recorded in a study of CD8+CD57+ T cells in acquired aplastic anemia. Study summary: Average DNA yield from sorted CD4+ and CD8+ cells was about 2.9 ug.

CDR3 and TCR beta VDJ profiling relied on a genomic DNA template. TCRdb ran MiXCR on the reads and lists one entry per CDR3 protein. The sample yields hundreds of thousands of distinct CDR3 sequences, 45% to 70% seen once. The germline CDR1 and CDR2 sequences are DFQATT and SNEGSKA (reference sequence). Trimming took 2 bases from V and 1 from J, leaving 15 bases between them. The CDR3 is made up of 16 amino acids. General observations from the study: CD8+ Simpson's diversity in patients was not significantly different from that in controls. Comparison of patients with controls identified roughly 30 shared CD8+ CDR3 sequences.

This clonotype was seen a handful of times. Its antigen is undetermined. This TCR was sampled from a human donor with severe aplastic anemia or a healthy control (not recorded which). The sample taken for sequencing was sorted CD4+, CD8+, or CD8+CD57+ T cells (not recorded which) from PBMCs. This chain uses TRBV20-1 with TRBJ1-5, with D hard to call. The CDR3 here is CSARSQQLGSNQPQHF. The CDR3 DNA sequence: TGCAGTGCTAGATCGCAACAGTTAGGGAGCAATCAGCCCCAGCATTTT.